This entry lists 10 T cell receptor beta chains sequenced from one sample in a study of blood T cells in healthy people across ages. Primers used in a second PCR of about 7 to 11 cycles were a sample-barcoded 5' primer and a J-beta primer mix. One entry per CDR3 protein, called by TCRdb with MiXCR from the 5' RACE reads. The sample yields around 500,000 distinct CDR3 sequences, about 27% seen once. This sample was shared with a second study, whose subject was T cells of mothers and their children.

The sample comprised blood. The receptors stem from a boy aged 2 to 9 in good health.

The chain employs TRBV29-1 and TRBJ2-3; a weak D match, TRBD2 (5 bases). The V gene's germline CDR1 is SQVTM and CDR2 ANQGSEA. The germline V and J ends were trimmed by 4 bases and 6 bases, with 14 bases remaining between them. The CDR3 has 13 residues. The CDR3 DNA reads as TGCAGCGTTGGCGGAGGTAGTCTGGATACGCAGTATTTT. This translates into CSVGGGSLDTQYF.

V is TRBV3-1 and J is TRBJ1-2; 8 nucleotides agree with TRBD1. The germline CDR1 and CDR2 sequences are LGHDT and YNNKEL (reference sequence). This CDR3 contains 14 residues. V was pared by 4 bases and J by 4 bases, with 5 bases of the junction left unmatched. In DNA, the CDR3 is TGTGCCAGCAGCCCGGGGACAGGTAGCTATGGCTACACCTTC. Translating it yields CASSPGTGSYGYTF.

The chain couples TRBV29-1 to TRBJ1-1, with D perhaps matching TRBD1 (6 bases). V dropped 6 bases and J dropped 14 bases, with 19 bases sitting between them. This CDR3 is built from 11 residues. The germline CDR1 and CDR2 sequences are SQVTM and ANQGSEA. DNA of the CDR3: TGCAGCGTCGCCGCAGGGGATGATGAGTTCTTT. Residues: CSVAAGDDEFF.

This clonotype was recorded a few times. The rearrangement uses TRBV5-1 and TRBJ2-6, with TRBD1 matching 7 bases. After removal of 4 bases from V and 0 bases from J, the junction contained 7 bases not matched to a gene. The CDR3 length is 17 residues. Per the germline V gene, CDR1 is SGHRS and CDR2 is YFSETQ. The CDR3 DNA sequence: TGCGCCAGCAGCCGGACAGGCCCCCTCTCTGGGGCCAACGTCCTGACTTTC. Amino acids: CASSRTGPLSGANVLTF. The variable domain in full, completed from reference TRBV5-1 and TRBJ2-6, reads KAGVTQTPRYLIKTRGQQVTLSCSPISGHRSVSWYQQTPGQGLQFLFEYFSETQRNKGNFPGRFSGRQFSNSRSEMNVSTLELGDSALYLCASSRTGPLSGANVLTFGAGSRLTVL.

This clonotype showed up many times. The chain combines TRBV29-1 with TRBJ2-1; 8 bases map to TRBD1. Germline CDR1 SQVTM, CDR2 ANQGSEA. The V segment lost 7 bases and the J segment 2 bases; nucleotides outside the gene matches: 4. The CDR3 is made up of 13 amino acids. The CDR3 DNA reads TGCAGCGCTCAGGGACAGGCCTACAATGAGCAGTTCTTC. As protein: CSAQGQAYNEQFF.

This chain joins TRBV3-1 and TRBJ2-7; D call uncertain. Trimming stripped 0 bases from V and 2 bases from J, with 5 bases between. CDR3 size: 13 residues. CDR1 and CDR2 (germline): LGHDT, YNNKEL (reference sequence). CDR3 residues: CASSQEAAYEQYF. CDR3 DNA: TGTGCCAGCAGCCAAGAGGCGGCCTACGAGCAGTACTTC.

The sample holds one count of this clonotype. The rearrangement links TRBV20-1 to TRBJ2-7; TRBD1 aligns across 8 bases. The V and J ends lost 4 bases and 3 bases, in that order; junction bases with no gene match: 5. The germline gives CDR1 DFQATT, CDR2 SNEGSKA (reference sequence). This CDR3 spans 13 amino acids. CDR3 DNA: TGCAGTGCTAACCAGGGGGCTGGCTACGAGCAGTACTTC. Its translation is CSANQGAGYEQYF.

The chain's CDR3 is CASSVGPALQETQYF. For the CDR3, the DNA is TGTGCCAGCAGCGTAGGGCCGGCGCTTCAAGAGACCCAGTACTTC. The V gene is TRBV9, the J gene TRBJ2-5, with D uncertain. This CDR3 spans 15 amino acids. Germline loops: CDR1 SGDLS, CDR2 YYNGEE. The ends were cut back, 0 bases at V and 2 bases at J, with 11 bases in the middle.

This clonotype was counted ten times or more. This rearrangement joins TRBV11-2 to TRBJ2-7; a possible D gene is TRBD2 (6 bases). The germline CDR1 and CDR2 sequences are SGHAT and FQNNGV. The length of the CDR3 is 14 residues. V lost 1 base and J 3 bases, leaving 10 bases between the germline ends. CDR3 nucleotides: TGTGCCAGCAGCTTAGTGGAGGGCCGCTACGAGCAGTACTTC. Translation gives CASSLVEGRYEQYF.

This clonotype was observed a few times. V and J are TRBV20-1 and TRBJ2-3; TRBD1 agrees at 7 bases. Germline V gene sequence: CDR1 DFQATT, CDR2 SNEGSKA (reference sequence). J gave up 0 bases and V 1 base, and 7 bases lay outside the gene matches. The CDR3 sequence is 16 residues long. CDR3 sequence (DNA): TGCAGTGCTAGAGCCGGGACAGCGGCTAGCACAGATACGCAGTATTTT. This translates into CSARAGTAASTDTQYF.